These 32 T cell receptor beta chains were all obtained from the same sample, sequenced in a study of spatial heterogeneity in lung cancer. Time point: sample taken at primary tumor resection. The authors sequenced whole RNA from tumor, nontumor lung or frozen PBMC without sorting. Using its own MiXCR run on the 5' RACE reads, TCRdb lists one record per CDR3 protein. Of roughly 70,000 distinct CDR3 sequences listed, 10% to 15% are singletons. Sequenced here: PBMCs, sampled at surgery. These receptors all stem from a male donor with early-stage non-small cell lung cancer.

This clonotype was found many times. This chain connects TRBV29-1 to TRBJ2-3; D gene ambiguous. V was trimmed by 1 base and J by 5 bases, leaving 7 bases between them. The germline gives CDR1 SQVTM, CDR2 ANQGSEA. The CDR3 length is 12 residues. The CDR3 spells CSVEARVDTQYF. CDR3 nucleotides: TGCAGCGTTGAAGCCCGGGTAGATACGCAGTATTTT.

The J gene is TRBJ2-1, the V gene TRBV29-1, with 9 bases identical to TRBD1. CDR1 and CDR2 from the germline V gene are SQVTM and ANQGSEA. V gave up 0 bases and J gave up 1 base; unmatched junction bases: 4. This CDR3 is 16 amino acids long. The CDR3 loop is CSVEEWDRVSYNEQFF. As DNA, the CDR3 is TGCAGCGTTGAAGAATGGGACAGGGTGTCCTACAATGAGCAGTTCTTC.

This clonotype was detected a few times. The chain has TRBV2 and TRBJ1-3; the D gene is possibly TRBD1 (5 bases). The CDR3 extends over 16 amino acids. Germline CDR1 is SNHLY and CDR2 is FYNNEI. V was cut by 3 bases and J by 0 bases, with 12 bases left in between. The CDR3, as DNA: TGTGCCAGCAGTGACTGGGCGGGGCTCTCTGGAAACACCATATATTTT. Protein product: CASSDWAGLSGNTIYF.

This clonotype was counted many times. This rearrangement joins TRBV3-1 to TRBJ1-1, with D unresolved. Looked up from germline, CDR1 is LGHDT and CDR2 is YNNKEL (reference sequence). The V and J ends lost 0 bases and 4 bases respectively, with 15 bases between them. CDR3 length: 16 residues. CDR3 coding DNA: TGTGCCAGCAGCCAAGATCCCCGGGCGCTAGGCACTGAAGCTTTCTTT. The encoded protein is CASSQDPRALGTEAFF.

This rearrangement joins TRBV9 to TRBJ2-3; 7 nucleotides agree with TRBD2. The CDR3 runs 16 residues. Trimming took 4 bases from V and 3 from J; bases not matched to a gene: 11. The V gene's germline CDR1 is SGDLS and CDR2 YYNGEE. The CDR3 loop reads CASSKLGLGLTDTQYF. Written as DNA, the CDR3 is TGTGCCAGCAGCAAACTTGGACTAGGGTTAACAGATACGCAGTATTTT.

This clonotype was counted a few times. This chain uses TRBV7-9 with TRBJ2-3; D remains ambiguous. CDR1 is SEHNR, CDR2 FQNEAQ, per germline (reference sequence). Trimming took off 2 bases at V and 4 bases at J, with 10 bases between the two ends. The CDR3 covers 14 residues. The CDR3, as DNA: TGTGCCAGCAGCTTAACCCAGAGCGCAGATACGCAGTATTTT. Protein: CASSLTQSADTQYF.

This clonotype was observed many times. The genes are TRBV2 and TRBJ2-1; tentatively, D is TRBD2 (6 bases). This CDR3 has 16 amino acids. The V end lost 2 bases, the J end lost 9 bases, and 20 bases lay between the germline ends. Germline-derived CDR1 and CDR2 are SNHLY and FYNNEI. The CDR3 nucleotides read TGTGCCAGCAGTGAAAGCCGGGGACTTGGGGGAGGTGAGCAGTTCTTC. It yields the protein CASSESRGLGGGEQFF.

This clonotype was seen ten or more times. This chain joins TRBV7-8 and TRBJ2-1; TRBD2 matches 7 bases. J lost 7 bases, V lost 2 bases, and 11 bases had no gene match. CDR1 and CDR2 from the germline V gene are SGHVS and FQNEAQ. The CDR3 spans 16 residues. CDR3 region: CASSLRAGRGANEQFF. The CDR3 bases are TGTGCCAGCAGCTTAAGAGCGGGAAGGGGTGCGAATGAGCAGTTCTTC.

This chain uses TRBV27 with TRBJ2-7; 7 bases line up with TRBD2. This CDR3 is 13 amino acids long. V trimming: 6 bases; J trimming: 2 bases; junction bases outside the gene matches: 4. Germline assignment: CDR1 MNHEY and CDR2 SMNVEV (reference sequence). The CDR3 DNA follows: TGTGCCAGCAGAGGGGCGGGGGCCTACGAGCAGTACTTC. Translation gives CASRGAGAYEQYF.

A few counts support this clonotype. The genes are TRBV11-3 and TRBJ2-7, with a tentative D call TRBD1 (5 bases). Germline CDR1 and CDR2: SGHNT and YENEEA. The CDR3 spans 15 residues. V lost 1 base to trimming and J lost 2 bases, with 12 bases between them. CDR3 sequence: CASSLVSGQAYEQYF. CDR3 in DNA: TGTGCCAGCAGCTTAGTATCCGGACAAGCCTACGAGCAGTACTTC.

This clonotype was detected many times. CDR3 amino acids: CSANSGSAGETQYF. The CDR3 coding sequence is TGCAGTGCCAATAGCGGGAGTGCGGGGGAGACCCAGTACTTC. V usage is TRBV20-1 and J usage is TRBJ2-5, with 9 bases fitting TRBD2. V lost 6 bases and J lost 5; bases outside the gene matches: 10. CDR1 DFQATT and CDR2 SNEGSKA come from the germline V gene (reference sequence). The CDR3 sequence is 14 residues long.

This clonotype was detected many times. The CDR3 loop is CASRTGANEQFF. The CDR3 DNA follows: TGTGCCAGTAGGACAGGGGCCAATGAGCAGTTCTTC. The J gene is TRBJ2-1, the V gene TRBV7-9, with 9 nucleotides matching TRBD1. The germline gives CDR1 SEHNR, CDR2 FQNEAQ (reference sequence). The CDR3 contains 12 residues. V dropped 9 bases and J dropped 6; count of bases not matched to a gene: 3.

This clonotype was seen ten or more times. The chain uses TRBV6-2 or TRBV6-3 and TRBJ2-2; D is undetermined. V shed 2 bases and J shed 6 bases, with 10 bases lying between them. The CDR3 is 14 amino acids. Germline values: CDR1 MNHEY, CDR2 SVGEGT. The CDR3 reads CASSYPGYAGELFF. In DNA, the CDR3 is TGTGCCAGCAGTTACCCTGGTTATGCCGGGGAGCTGTTTTTT.

The table lists this clonotype with a few counts. This chain uses TRBV28 with TRBJ2-1; possibly TRBD1 for D (6 bases). The CDR3 runs 15 residues. Deletions cut 4 bases from V and 7 bases from J, with 17 bases between. Germline CDR1 and CDR2: MDHEN and SYDVKM. The CDR3 DNA follows: TGTGCCAGCAGTTCCCCAGGGGCCCATACAAATGAGCAGTTCTTC. It translates to CASSSPGAHTNEQFF.

This sequence joins TRBV9 and TRBJ2-3; 7 positions match TRBD2. V gave up 6 bases and J gave up 0 bases; unmatched junction bases: 10. The V gene's germline CDR1 is SGDLS and CDR2 YYNGEE. CDR3 length: 16 residues. CDR3 sequence reads: CASTEGLAVSTDTQYF. The CDR3 DNA reads as TGTGCCAGCACCGAAGGCCTAGCGGTTAGCACAGATACGCAGTATTTT.

This clonotype showed up just a few times. The rearrangement links TRBV12-5 to TRBJ2-3; the match to TRBD2 covers 8 bases. The CDR3 is made up of 15 amino acids. From germline, CDR1 is LGHNT and CDR2 FRNRAP. Trimming cost V 6 bases and J 0 bases; bases outside gene matches: 5. Written as DNA, the CDR3 is TGTGCTAGTGGGTTAGCGGGGCTAAGCACAGATACGCAGTATTTT. Amino acids: CASGLAGLSTDTQYF.

The chain couples TRBV5-6 to TRBJ2-7; D is tentatively TRBD1 or TRBD2 (5 bases each). The germline V and J ends were trimmed by 6 bases and 5 bases, with 15 bases remaining between them. The CDR3 sequence is 13 residues long. Germline CDR1 and CDR2: SGHDT and YYEEEE. The CDR3 sequence is CASTTGTTDEQYF. CDR3 DNA sequence: TGTGCCAGCACCACCGGGACGACTGACGAGCAGTACTTC.

The chain recombines TRBV12-3 or TRBV12-4 with TRBJ2-3, with D hard to call. This CDR3 has 11 amino acids. V was trimmed by 4 bases and J by 5 bases, leaving 4 bases between them. The CDR3 is CASSYKDTQYF. CDR3 nucleotides: TGTGCCAGCAGTTACAAAGATACGCAGTATTTT.

In this sample, this clonotype turned up a few times. In DNA form, the CDR3 reads TGCGCCAGCAGGGGCAGGACAGGTCATAATGAGCAGTTCTTC. This encodes CASRGRTGHNEQFF. The rearrangement links TRBV5-1 to TRBJ2-1, with 7 bases that match TRBD1. The CDR3 runs to 14 residues. The J segment lost 7 bases and the V segment lost 5 bases, leaving 9 bases of the junction unmatched. Per germline, CDR1 SGHRS and CDR2 YFSETQ.

The CDR3 DNA is TGTGCCAGCAGCAAAGATCTAGCGGCGCGACCCTCCTACGAGCAGTACTTC. Its protein is CASSKDLAARPSYEQYF. The chain links TRBV21-1 to TRBJ2-7; TRBD2, the table's D call, was not compared with the DNA. TRBV21-1 is classified as a pseudogene. CDR3 size: 17 residues.

The rearrangement joins TRBV27 to TRBJ2-1; 7 bases match TRBD2. V shed 6 bases, J shed 1 base, and the junction held 9 bases outside the gene matches. Germline V gives CDR1 MNHEY, CDR2 SMNVEV (reference sequence). The CDR3 sequence is 16 residues long. The CDR3 nucleotides are TGTGCCAGCAGACCAATGACTAGCTTATCCTACAATGAGCAGTTCTTC. It is translated as CASRPMTSLSYNEQFF.

This chain joins TRBV30 and TRBJ1-2, with no clear D. Trimming shortened V by 3 bases and J by 8 bases, and 13 bases separated the two germline ends. The CDR3 extends over 12 amino acids. The germline V gene has CDR1 GTSNPN and CDR2 SVGIG (reference sequence). The CDR3 here is CAWRGSTWGYTF. In nucleotides, the CDR3 is TGTGCCTGGAGGGGATCCACTTGGGGCTACACCTTC. The complete variable domain, with remaining parts taken from reference TRBV30 and TRBJ1-2, reads SQTIHQWPATLVQPVGSPLSLECTVEGTSNPNLYWYRQAAGRGLQLLFYSVGIGQISSEVPQNLSASRPQDRQFILSSKKLLLSDSGFYLCAWRGSTWGYTFGSGTRLTVV.

The rearrangement joins TRBV7-3 to TRBJ2-3; D is unresolved. The CDR3 spans 12 residues. Trimming cost V 1 base and J 7 bases, with 6 bases left between them. In germline, CDR1 is SGHTA, CDR2 FQGTGA. The CDR3 protein is CASSLMSHTQYF. As DNA, the CDR3 is TGTGCCAGCAGCTTAATGAGTCATACGCAGTATTTT.

In this sample, this clonotype turned up once. With a much larger clone just one base away, this may be a read error. V is TRBV5-1 and J is TRBJ1-4; D might be TRBD1 (5 bases). The CDR3 runs 15 residues. The germline CDR1 and CDR2 sequences are SGHRS and YFSETQ. The CDR3 loop reads CASSLEAGRGEKLSF. The CDR3 coding sequence is TGCGCCAGCAGCTTGGAAGCGGGGCGCGGTGAAAAACTGTCTTTT.

The chain combines TRBV7-2 with TRBJ1-5, with no clear D. This CDR3 contains 13 residues. V gave up 5 bases and J gave up 4 bases, with 9 bases separating them. The germline V gene encodes CDR1 SGHTA and CDR2 FQGNSA. This CDR3 is CASSRSTNQPQHF. The CDR3 DNA follows: TGTGCCAGCAGCCGATCAACGAATCAGCCCCAGCATTTT.

This clonotype was observed many times. The chain combines TRBV7-3 with TRBJ1-1, with TRBD1 matching 9 bases. This CDR3 has 15 amino acids. In germline, CDR1 is SGHTA, CDR2 FQGTGA. Unmatched junction bases numbered 2, after V lost 1 base and J lost 2 bases. The CDR3 protein is CASSLMGQGNTEAFF. Written as DNA, the CDR3 is TGTGCCAGCAGCTTAATGGGACAGGGAAACACTGAAGCTTTCTTT. Full variable domain (missing parts from reference TRBV7-3 and TRBJ1-1): GAGVSQTPSNKVTEKGKYVELRCDPISGHTALYWYRQSLGQGPEFLIYFQGTGAADDSGLPNDRFFAVRPEGSVSTLKIQRTERGDSAVYLCASSLMGQGNTEAFFGQGTRLTVV.

The genes are TRBV20-1 and TRBJ1-2; 8 positions agree with TRBD1. Per the germline V gene, CDR1 is DFQATT and CDR2 is SNEGSKA (reference sequence). CDR3 length: 14 amino acids. J was trimmed by 4 bases and V by 5 bases; bases with no gene match: 9. The CDR3 region has the DNA TGCAGTGCTGAGCCGGGACAGGATCTCTATGGCTACACCTTC. Protein: CSAEPGQDLYGYTF.

The chain combines TRBV3-1 with TRBJ1-6; D is ambiguous. The CDR3 extends over 14 amino acids. Germline assignment: CDR1 LGHDT and CDR2 YNNKEL (reference sequence). Between the trimmed V and J ends, which lost 1 base and 10 bases, there was a span of 11 bases. The CDR3 is CASSQGSLVSPLHF. CDR3 sequence (DNA): TGTGCCAGCAGCCAAGGATCCTTGGTCTCACCCCTCCACTTT.

This clonotype has at least ten counts. This chain uses TRBV24-1 with TRBJ2-3, with TRBD1 as a possible D gene (6 bases). Looked up from germline, CDR1 is KGHDR and CDR2 is SFDVKD. The V end was cut by 4 bases, the J end by 6 bases, with 10 bases between. This CDR3 region has 13 residues. CDR3 nucleotide sequence: TGTGCCACCAGTGACCATGGACAGGATACGCAGTATTTT. Protein sequence: CATSDHGQDTQYF.

This clonotype was seen repeatedly, ten times or more. CDR3 coding DNA: TGTGCCAGCAACCGCCAGATGAGCACAGATACGCAGTATTTT. Encoded protein: CASNRQMSTDTQYF. This rearrangement joins TRBV2 to TRBJ2-3; D is unresolved. The CDR3 consists of 14 residues. Germline values: CDR1 SNHLY, CDR2 FYNNEI. Trimming left V 7 bases short and J 0 bases short, with 11 bases between.

This clonotype was counted a few times. The genes are TRBV20-1 and TRBJ2-1; a possible D gene is TRBD1 (6 bases). V lost 0 bases to trimming and J lost 1 base, with 7 bases between them. Germline CDR1 reads DFQATT; CDR2 reads SNEGSKA (reference sequence). This CDR3 is 14 amino acids long. The CDR3: CSARDRGSYNEQFF. The CDR3 DNA reads as TGCAGTGCTAGAGATAGGGGGTCCTACAATGAGCAGTTCTTC.

The table lists this clonotype with many counts. The V call is TRBV7-8, the J call TRBJ1-2, with TRBD1 identical over 12 bases. This CDR3 is 17 amino acids long. Trimming removed 4 bases from V and 4 bases from J; junction bases left unmatched: 10. From germline, CDR1 is SGHVS and CDR2 FQNEAQ. CDR3: CASSSGTGGLGIYGYTF. DNA of the CDR3: TGTGCCAGCAGCTCCGGGACAGGGGGCCTCGGAATCTATGGCTACACCTTC.